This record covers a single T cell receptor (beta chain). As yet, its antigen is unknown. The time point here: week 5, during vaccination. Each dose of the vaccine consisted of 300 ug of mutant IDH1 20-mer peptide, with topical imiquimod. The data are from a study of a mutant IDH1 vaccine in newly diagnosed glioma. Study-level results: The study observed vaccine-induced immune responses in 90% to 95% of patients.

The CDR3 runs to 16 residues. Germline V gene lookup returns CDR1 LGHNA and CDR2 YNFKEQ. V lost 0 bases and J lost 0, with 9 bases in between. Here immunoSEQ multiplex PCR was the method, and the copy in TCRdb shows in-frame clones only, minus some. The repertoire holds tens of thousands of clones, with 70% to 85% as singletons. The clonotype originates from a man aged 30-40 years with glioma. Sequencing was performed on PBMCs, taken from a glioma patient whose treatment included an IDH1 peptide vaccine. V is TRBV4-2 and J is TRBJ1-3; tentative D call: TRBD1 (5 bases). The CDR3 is CASSQENGGSGNTIYF. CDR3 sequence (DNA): TGTGCCAGCAGCCAAGAGAACGGGGGCTCTGGAAACACCATATATTTT.